This T cell receptor beta chain was sequenced in a study of identical twins' blood T cells. General study findings and limits: Even for out-of-frame TCRbeta, twins reportedly shared V gene usage much more than unrelated donors.

Six healthy women, forming three identical twin pairs, donated samples. The three twin pairs were reared together, likely meeting the same infections. V lost 0 bases to trimming and J lost 4 bases, with 7 bases between them. This CDR3 has 13 residues. Germline V gives CDR1 GTSNPN, CDR2 SVGIG (reference sequence). TCRdb passed the 5' RACE reads through MiXCR, listing each CDR3 protein once. The repertoire has roughly 380,000 distinct CDR3 sequences, more than 25% of them found once; the top ten carry about 6.1%. As for this clonotype: The antigen remains unidentified.

The clonotype originates from a woman aged 18-49 years in good health. The sequenced material came from PBMCs. The rearrangement uses TRBV30 and TRBJ1-5, with D uncertain. The CDR3 bases are TGTGCCTGGAGTGTACGTTTGAATCAGCCCCAGCATTTT. It specifies CAWSVRLNQPQHF.